Listed below are T cell receptor beta chains from one sample, sequenced in a study of immune cell composition in non-small cell lung cancer. The data were produced by immunoSEQ multiplex PCR, yet TCRdb's version contains in-frame clones alone and is incomplete. The sample lists fewer than 8,000 clones; 82% were seen once. Sequenced material: non-adjacent lung tissue. These receptors originate from a human donor with non-small cell lung cancer. CDR3s include the opening cysteine and the closing phenylalanine or tryptophan. Fields, in order: D gene, V gene, J gene, clone size, CDR3 DNA, CDR3 protein. A D gene is named only where the DNA matches it firmly. Clone size appears in some rows only: once, few, many, or a class for an expanded clone.

TRBD2	TRBV4-2	TRBJ2-1	few	TGTGCCAGCAGCCAAGAAATTAGCGGGGGGGCCTACAATGAGCAGTTCTTC	CASSQEISGGAYNEQFF
.	TRBV7-2	TRBJ2-1	.	TGTGCCAGCAGCTTAGCGCGAAGCTCCTACAATGAGCAGTTCTTC	CASSLARSSYNEQFF
.	TRBV9	TRBJ2-5	.	TGTGCCAGCAGCGACCTGGACTCAGGGGTGACCCAGTACTTC	CASSDLDSGVTQYF
TRBD2	TRBV18	TRBJ2-7	.	TGTGCCAGCTCACCACCAGCGGGAGGGGGCGAGCAGTACTTC	CASSPPAGGGEQYF
.	TRBV18	TRBJ1-2	once	TGTGCCAGCTCACCAGAATTCAGGGGCTATGGCTACACCTTC	CASSPEFRGYGYTF
TRBD1	TRBV27	TRBJ1-2	.	TGTGCCAGCAGGAGGACAGGGGGATCCTATGGCTACACCTTC	CASRRTGGSYGYTF
TRBD1	TRBV4-2	TRBJ1-1	.	TGTGCCAGCAGCCAGGACAGGCAAAACACTGAAGCTTTCTTT	CASSQDRQNTEAFF
.	TRBV6-1	TRBJ2-7	.	TGTGCCAGCAGTGAAAACATCAGGGTAACAGCCGAGCAGTACTTC	CASSENIRVTAEQYF
.	TRBV5-1	TRBJ1-1	.	TGCGCCAGCAGCTTGGAGGCGGCGAACACTGAAGCTTTCTTT	CASSLEAANTEAFF
TRBD2	TRBV6-1	TRBJ2-5	.	TGTGCCAGCAGTGAATTCCGCGCTAGACTAGCACGGGAGACCCAGTACTTC	CASSEFRARLARETQYF
TRBD1	TRBV30	TRBJ1-2	.	TGTGCCTGGAGTAGGGACAGGGGGTTCTATGGCTACACCTTC	CAWSRDRGFYGYTF
.	TRBV27	TRBJ1-6	.	TGTGCCAGCAGCCAGCGTTCCTTAACCTATAATTCACCCCTCCACTTT	CASSQRSLTYNSPLHF
.	TRBV4-1	TRBJ2-7	.	TGCGCCAGCAGCCAAGATTGGGGCGGCCGTGGACCACTCTCCTACGAAGAGCAGTACTTC	CASSQDWGGRGPLSYEEQYF
.	TRBV9	TRBJ2-5	hyperexpanded	TGTGCCAGCAGCTCCGGACTACCACAAGAGACCCAGTACTTC	CASSSGLPQETQYF
TRBD1	TRBV29-1	TRBJ2-1	few	TGCAGCGTTGCTTCCCGAACAGGGGGCAGTGAGCAGTTCTTC	CSVASRTGGSEQFF
.	TRBV7-3	TRBJ1-3	.	TGTGCCAGCAGCTTAATACAAGGAAACACCATATATTTT	CASSLIQGNTIYF
.	TRBV19	TRBJ1-5	.	TGTGCCAGTAGTTGGGGGCTGGGAAATCAGCCCCAGCATTTT	CASSWGLGNQPQHF
TRBD1	TRBV10-1	TRBJ1-5	.	TGCGCCAGCCCCGGGACAGTACTATTTAGCAATCAGCCCCAGCATTTT	CASPGTVLFSNQPQHF
.	TRBV5-1	TRBJ1-2	.	TGCGCCAGCAGCTTGGACGGGACAACCGAGTCGGGCTACACCTTC	CASSLDGTTESGYTF
TRBD1	TRBV10-3	TRBJ2-4	.	TGTGCCATCAGTGCCGGGACAGCAAACATTCAGTACTTC	CAISAGTANIQYF
TRBD2	TRBV30	TRBJ2-5	once	TGTGCCTGTCGGGGGCCTAGCGGGAGTCAAGAGACCCAGTACTTC	CACRGPSGSQETQYF
TRBD1	TRBV7-2	TRBJ1-1	few	TGTGCCAGCAGCCAGGGGGTCCACCGGACTGAAGCTTTCTTT	CASSQGVHRTEAFF
.	TRBV7-8	TRBJ1-2	.	TGTGCCAGCAGCTTAGTGGGCAGGTCCTATGGCTACACCTTC	CASSLVGRSYGYTF
TRBD2	TRBV7-9	TRBJ2-7	once	TGTGCCAGCAGCTTAGGGGTTAGCGGGACGTCCTACGAGCAGTACTTC	CASSLGVSGTSYEQYF
.	TRBV7-6	TRBJ1-1	few	TGTGCCAGCAGCGCTGACAGTAACACTGAAGCTTTCTTT	CASSADSNTEAFF
TRBD1	TRBV5-1	TRBJ2-7	.	TGCGCCAGCAGCGCTGGACAGGGGGACTACGAGCAGTACTTC	CASSAGQGDYEQYF
.	TRBV6-1	TRBJ2-7	.	TGTGCCAGCAGCTTGACCAGGAACTACGAGCAGTACTTC	CASSLTRNYEQYF
TRBD1	TRBV5-1	TRBJ2-5	.	TGCGCCAGCAGCTTGGACAGGGGATGGGAGACCCAGTACTTC	CASSLDRGWETQYF
.	TRBV19	TRBJ2-7	few	TGTGCCAGTAGTATAGATGCAGGTTCCCGCTACGAGCAGTACTTC	CASSIDAGSRYEQYF
TRBD1	TRBV11-3	TRBJ2-1	.	TGTGCCAGCAGCTTAGATCCCAGGGGGCGTCAATTCTTC	CASSLDPRGRQFF
.	TRBV7-9	TRBJ2-2	.	TGTGCCAGCAGCTTTCTGGGGAGCCCGAACACCGGGGAGCTGTTTTTT	CASSFLGSPNTGELFF
TRBD1	TRBV10-2	TRBJ1-4	.	TGCGCCAGCGGGGGACAGGGACAAGAAAAACTGTTTTTT	CASGGQGQEKLFF
.	TRBV7-1	TRBJ1-5	.	TGTGCCAGCAGCCCTTGGGGAGATCAGCCCCAGCATTTT	CASSPWGDQPQHF
TRBD2	TRBV29-1	TRBJ2-3	.	TGCAGCGTCGGACTAGCGGGAGTGACAGATACGCAGTATTTT	CSVGLAGVTDTQYF
.	TRBV5-1	TRBJ1-1	.	TGCGCCAGCAGCTTGGTTAAGGGGATCAACACTGAAGCTTTCTTT	CASSLVKGINTEAFF
TRBD1	TRBV19	TRBJ1-5	.	TGTGCCAGTAGTCCCGACAGGGTCGGCCAGCCCCAGCATTTT	CASSPDRVGQPQHF
.	TRBV27	TRBJ1-1	.	TGTGCCAGCAGTTTAGTGTCTAACACTGAAGCTTTCTTT	CASSLVSNTEAFF
.	TRBV5-4	TRBJ2-3	.	TGTGCCAGCAGCCCGGACTTCCTTTTGAATACGCAGTATTTT	CASSPDFLLNTQYF
TRBD2	TRBV18	TRBJ2-5	.	TGTGCCAGCTCAAGGACCCAAGCGGGAGGCTCGGAAGAGACCCAGTACTTC	CASSRTQAGGSEETQYF
.	TRBV28	TRBJ2-4	.	TGTGCCAGCATCGGCCGGAGCCGAGCCAAAAACATTCAGTACTTC	CASIGRSRAKNIQYF
TRBD1	TRBV6-6	TRBJ1-1	few	TGTGCCAGCAGAATACAGGGGTACACTGAAGCTTTCTTT	CASRIQGYTEAFF
TRBD2	TRBV5-8	TRBJ2-3	.	TGTGCCAGCAGCTTGGGCGGGAGCGCAGATACGCAGTATTTT	CASSLGGSADTQYF
TRBD1	TRBV28	TRBJ2-7	.	TGTGCCAGCAGTTTCGGACAGGCTCCTTGGCAGTACTTC	CASSFGQAPWQYF
.	TRBV4-2	TRBJ2-7	.	TGTGCCAGCAGCCAAGGGGTAACCCCAGGGGACGAGCAGTACTTC	CASSQGVTPGDEQYF
.	TRBV9	TRBJ1-1	.	TGTGCCAGCAGCGTAGCGAGTAACACTGAAGCTTTCTTT	CASSVASNTEAFF
.	TRBV7-2	TRBJ1-1	.	TGTGCCAGCAGCTTTGGACAGACGAACACTGAAGCTTTCTTT	CASSFGQTNTEAFF
TRBD1	TRBV19	TRBJ1-6	few	TGTGCCAGCCGTCGGGGACAGGGAGGTTCACCCCTCCACTTT	CASRRGQGGSPLHF
TRBD1	TRBV2	TRBJ2-7	few	TGTGCCACCACAGGGGACAGGCTCGGCGAGCAGTACTTC	CATTGDRLGEQYF
TRBD2	TRBV7-6	TRBJ2-1	.	TGTGCCAGCAGCCTTCTTAGCGGGAGGGCCGGGGAGCAGTTCTTC	CASSLLSGRAGEQFF
TRBD2	TRBV7-8	TRBJ2-1	few	TGTGCCAGCAGCTTCCCTAGCGGGAGAAGTAATGAGCAGTTCTTC	CASSFPSGRSNEQFF
.	TRBV19	TRBJ1-5	.	TGTGCCAGTACAAACAGGGTCAATCAGCCCCAGCATTTT	CASTNRVNQPQHF
.	TRBV5-4	TRBJ2-1	.	TGTGCCAGCAGCTTGACGGGTTTTGAGCAGTTCTTC	CASSLTGFEQFF
TRBD1	TRBV7-2	TRBJ1-2	.	TGTGCCAGCAGCCCAGGACAGGGACCCTATGGCTACACCTTC	CASSPGQGPYGYTF
TRBD1	TRBV5-1	TRBJ1-3	.	TGCGCCAGCAGCCAGGGGACAGGCGGAAACACCATATATTTT	CASSQGTGGNTIYF
TRBD2	TRBV5-1	TRBJ2-7	.	TGCGCCAGCAGCTTGGAAGCGGGAGTACCCTACGAGCAGTACTTC	CASSLEAGVPYEQYF
TRBD2	TRBV5-1	TRBJ2-7	once	TGCGCCAGCAGCTTTGAACGGCGGGGGGCGACGGGGGAGCAGTACTTC	CASSFERRGATGEQYF
.	TRBV9	TRBJ1-2	.	TGTGCCAGCAGCCCTACGAGGGACTATGGCTACACCTTC	CASSPTRDYGYTF
.	TRBV18	TRBJ1-3	.	TGTGCCAGCTCACCACGTGCCGGGGGAGACTCTGGAAACACCATATATTTT	CASSPRAGGDSGNTIYF
.	TRBV6-1	TRBJ1-5	.	TGTGCCAGCAATGGCAGGGTGATAAATCAGCCCCAGCATTTT	CASNGRVINQPQHF
TRBD1	TRBV2	TRBJ1-2	.	TGTGCCAGCAGTGAATGGACAGGCGCTAACTATGGCTACACCTTC	CASSEWTGANYGYTF